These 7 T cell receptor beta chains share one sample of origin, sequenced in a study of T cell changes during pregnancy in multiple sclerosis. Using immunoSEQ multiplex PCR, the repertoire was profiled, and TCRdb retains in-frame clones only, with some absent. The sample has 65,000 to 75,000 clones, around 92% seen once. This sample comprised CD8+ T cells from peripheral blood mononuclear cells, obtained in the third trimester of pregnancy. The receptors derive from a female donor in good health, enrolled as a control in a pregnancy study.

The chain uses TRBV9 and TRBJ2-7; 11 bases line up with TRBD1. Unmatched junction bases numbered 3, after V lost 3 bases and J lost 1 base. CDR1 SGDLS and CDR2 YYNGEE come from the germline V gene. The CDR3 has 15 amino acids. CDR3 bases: TGTGCCAGCAGCGCCCGGGACAGGGGGTCCTACGAGCAGTACTTC. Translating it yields CASSARDRGSYEQYF.

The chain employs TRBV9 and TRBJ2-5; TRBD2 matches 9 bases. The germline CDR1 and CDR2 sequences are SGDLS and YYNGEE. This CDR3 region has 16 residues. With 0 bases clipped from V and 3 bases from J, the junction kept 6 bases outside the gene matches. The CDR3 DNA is TGTGCCAGCAGCGTAGAAGCGGGGGGCCGAAAAGAGACCCAGTACTTC. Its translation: CASSVEAGGRKETQYF.

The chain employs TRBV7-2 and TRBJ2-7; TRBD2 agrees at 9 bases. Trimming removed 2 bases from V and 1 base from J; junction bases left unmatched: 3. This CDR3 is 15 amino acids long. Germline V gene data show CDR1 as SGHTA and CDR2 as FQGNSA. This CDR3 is CASSLSSGGSYEQYF. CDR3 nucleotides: TGTGCCAGCAGCTTAAGTAGCGGGGGTTCCTACGAGCAGTACTTC.

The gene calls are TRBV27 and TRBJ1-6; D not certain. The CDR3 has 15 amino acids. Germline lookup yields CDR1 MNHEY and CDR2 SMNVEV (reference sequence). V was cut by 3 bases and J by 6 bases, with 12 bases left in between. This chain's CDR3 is CASSFDAGGNSPLHF. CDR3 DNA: TGTGCCAGCAGTTTCGATGCAGGAGGTAATTCACCCCTCCACTTT.

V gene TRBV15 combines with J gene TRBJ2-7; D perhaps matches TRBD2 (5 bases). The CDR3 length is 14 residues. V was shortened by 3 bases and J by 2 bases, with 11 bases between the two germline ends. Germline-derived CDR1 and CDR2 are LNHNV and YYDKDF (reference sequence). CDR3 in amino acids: CATSRSSPTYEQYF. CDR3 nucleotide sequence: TGTGCCACCAGCAGGTCTAGCCCTACCTACGAGCAGTACTTC.

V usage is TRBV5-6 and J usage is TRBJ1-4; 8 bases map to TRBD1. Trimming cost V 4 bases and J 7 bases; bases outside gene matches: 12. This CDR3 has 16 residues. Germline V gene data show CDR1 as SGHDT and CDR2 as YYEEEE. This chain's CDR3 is CASSLPVKTGAEKLFF. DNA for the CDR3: TGTGCCAGCAGCCTCCCGGTAAAGACAGGGGCTGAAAAACTGTTTTTT.

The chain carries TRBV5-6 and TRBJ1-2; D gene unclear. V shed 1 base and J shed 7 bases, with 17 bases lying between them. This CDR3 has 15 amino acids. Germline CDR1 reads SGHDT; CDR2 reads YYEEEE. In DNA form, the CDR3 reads TGTGCCAGCAGCTTGTCTGCCGTTACTCGTAGTGGCTACACCTTC. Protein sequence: CASSLSAVTRSGYTF.